Presented here are 27 T cell receptor beta chains from one specimen sequenced in a study of blood T cell repertoires in COVID-19. This table comes from immunoSEQ multiplex PCR, and its TCRdb copy is limited to in-frame clones, with some not included. The sample shows 200,000 to 250,000 clones, roughly four fifths of them seen only once. Input material: PBMCs or T cells enriched from blood (not recorded which). The receptors originated from a woman aged 35 to 49 who had been exposed to COVID-19.

The chain employs TRBV21-1 and TRBJ2-1; the tabulated D call, TRBD2, remains unverified against the DNA. TRBV21-1 counts as a pseudogene. This CDR3 region has 20 residues. This chain's CDR3 is CASSKLPPWTSGDRYNEQFF. CDR3 nucleotides: TGTGCCAGCAGCAAACTCCCACCTTGGACTAGCGGAGACCGCTACAATGAGCAGTTCTTC.

The chain joins TRBV6-6 to TRBJ1-5; tentatively, D is TRBD1 (5 bases). The germline CDR1 and CDR2 sequences are MNHNY and SVGAGI (reference sequence). Trimming removed 5 bases at V and 2 bases at J, with 22 bases between. The CDR3 runs to 18 residues. The CDR3 DNA sequence: TGTGCCAGCAGTCCTGCCCTGCGGGGGTTGCGAGGCAATCAGCCCCAGCATTTT. Residues: CASSPALRGLRGNQPQHF.

The gene calls are TRBV3-1 (or the pseudogene TRBV3-2) and TRBJ2-5, with TRBD2 as a possible D gene (6 bases). Germline CDR1 is LGHDT and CDR2 is YNNKEL (reference sequence). V shed 4 bases and J shed 5 bases, with 11 bases lying between them. The CDR3 has 13 amino acids. The CDR3 DNA reads TGTGCCAGCAGCCCCCGGGGGTTGGAGACCCAGTACTTC. The encoded protein is CASSPRGLETQYF.

The V and J genes are TRBV4-3 and TRBJ2-7; 7 bases are a match to TRBD2. With V trimmed by 5 bases and J by 3 bases, 7 bases remained unmatched. Germline V gives CDR1 LGHNA, CDR2 YSLEER. CDR3 length: 14 residues. In DNA, the CDR3 is TGCGCCAGCAGCAGCGGGGCCTGGAACTACGAGCAGTACTTC. It translates to CASSSGAWNYEQYF.

A single count supports this clone. The V call is TRBV25-1, the J call TRBJ1-1; 11 bases map to TRBD1. Per the germline V gene, CDR1 is MGHDK and CDR2 is SYGVNS. The CDR3 has 16 amino acids. The trim removed 3 bases at V and 0 bases at J, leaving 3 bases unmatched. The CDR3, as DNA: TGTGCCAGCAGTGACTGGACAGGGGGCATGAACACTGAAGCTTTCTTT. Its protein product is CASSDWTGGMNTEAFF.

This CDR3 reads CASTSRYTEAFF. The DNA of the CDR3 is TGTGCCAGTACGTCGCGTTACACTGAAGCTTTCTTT. This chain connects TRBV19 to TRBJ1-1; D unresolved. Looked up from germline, CDR1 is LNHDA and CDR2 is SQIVND (reference sequence). Trimming left V 7 bases short and J 3 bases short, with 9 bases between. CDR3 size: 12 residues. Complete variable domain (other parts from reference TRBV19 and TRBJ1-1): DGGITQSPKYLFRKEGQNVTLSCEQNLNHDAMYWYRQDPGQGLRLIYYSQIVNDFQKGDIAEGYSVSREKKESFPLTVTSAQKNPTAFYLCASTSRYTEAFFGQGTRLTVV.

The V call is TRBV4-2, the J call TRBJ2-5, with D tentatively TRBD2 (7 bases). Germline V lookup: CDR1 LGHNA, CDR2 YNFKEQ. Trimming removed 4 bases at V and 2 bases at J, with 17 bases between. This CDR3 is built from 16 residues. The CDR3 DNA follows: TGTGCCAGCAGCCCGGGGGCCGGGGGGTTACAAGAGACCCAGTACTTC. Translated, it gives CASSPGAGGLQETQYF.

This chain links TRBV3-1 (or the pseudogene TRBV3-2) with TRBJ2-5; TRBD2 matches at 10 bases. The CDR3 runs 16 residues. Trimming at V came to 2 bases and at J to 2 bases, leaving 5 bases not matched to a gene. Germline lookup yields CDR1 LGHDT and CDR2 YNNKEL (reference sequence). The CDR3 bases are TGTGCCAGCAGCCAATTTTCTAGCGGGGGTCAAGAGACCCAGTACTTC. Its translation is CASSQFSSGGQETQYF.

The chain is built from TRBV5-5 and TRBJ2-7, with D tentatively TRBD1 (6 bases). The CDR3 is 13 residues long. Germline V gene data show CDR1 as SGHKS and CDR2 as YYEKEE (reference sequence). V shed 4 bases and J shed 5 bases, with 13 bases lying between them. Written as DNA, the CDR3 is TGTGCCAGCAGCGCCCGGGACAACCACGAGCAGTACTTC. Its translation: CASSARDNHEQYF.

V usage is TRBV2 and J usage is TRBJ1-6; no definite D call. The CDR3 contains 16 residues. Trimming shortened V by 6 bases and J by 2 bases, and 14 bases separated the two germline ends. Looked up from germline, CDR1 is SNHLY and CDR2 is FYNNEI. The CDR3 nucleotides read TGTGCCAGCAGCCCAGAGGCGATTGCCTATAATTCACCCCTCCACTTT. Translated: CASSPEAIAYNSPLHF.

The V and J genes are TRBV7-2 and TRBJ1-6, with a weak D call TRBD1 (6 bases). Germline lookup yields CDR1 SGHTA and CDR2 FQGNSA. CDR3 length: 15 residues. V lost 5 bases and J lost 8, with 16 bases in between. CDR3 loop: CASSLEGQTYSPLHF. For the CDR3, the DNA is TGTGCCAGCAGCCTAGAGGGACAAACCTATTCACCCCTCCACTTT.

This clone was seen at least ten times. The J gene is TRBJ2-1, the V gene TRBV2; D is unclear. Trimming removed 4 bases from V and 9 bases from J, with 7 bases in between. Germline values: CDR1 SNHLY, CDR2 FYNNEI. CDR3 length: 11 amino acids. The CDR3 DNA follows: TGTGCCAGCAGTGTTCGAGCTGAGCAGTTCTTC. Translating gives CASSVRAEQFF.

The rearrangement joins TRBV4-2 to TRBJ1-1; 10 nucleotides match TRBD1. The CDR3 extends over 13 amino acids. From germline, CDR1 is LGHNA and CDR2 YNFKEQ. After removal of 5 bases from V and 5 bases from J, the junction contained 2 bases not matched to a gene. The CDR3 region has the DNA TGTGCCAGCAGCAGGGACAGGGGAACTGAAGCTTTCTTT. Protein sequence: CASSRDRGTEAFF.

A single count supports this clone. The V call is TRBV3-1 (or the pseudogene TRBV3-2), the J call TRBJ2-1; TRBD2 agrees at 7 bases. The CDR3 extends over 17 amino acids. From germline, CDR1 is LGHDT and CDR2 YNNKEL (reference sequence). With 0 bases clipped from V and 0 bases from J, the junction kept 5 bases outside the gene matches. This CDR3 is CASSQDHWTSSYNEQFF. Written as DNA, the CDR3 is TGTGCCAGCAGCCAAGATCATTGGACTAGCTCCTACAATGAGCAGTTCTTC.

The CDR3 coding sequence is TGTGCCAGCTTCGGCGGGGGCCTCAGCACAGATACGCAGTATTTT. Its translation is CASFGGGLSTDTQYF. The chain recombines TRBV6-1 with TRBJ2-3; D is perhaps TRBD2 (7 bases). Germline values: CDR1 MNHNS, CDR2 SASEGT. CDR3 size: 15 residues. Between the trimmed V and J ends, which lost 8 bases and 0 bases, there was a span of 15 bases.

CDR3 in amino acids: CASSQGLAGRGETQYF. DNA for the CDR3: TGTGCCAGCAGCCAGGGACTAGCGGGGAGGGGAGAGACCCAGTACTTC. J is TRBJ2-5 and V is TRBV7-7, with TRBD2 matching 13 bases. In germline, CDR1 is SSHAT, CDR2 FNYEAQ (reference sequence). The junction had 7 bases not matched to a gene; V was cut back by 5 bases and J by 4 bases. This CDR3 comprises 16 residues.

Of note for this clone: In the same sample, other DNA sequences code for this CDR3. CDR3 in amino acids: CASSPGQGGGYTF. Here the CDR3 DNA reads TGTGCCAGCAGTCCCGGACAGGGCGGTGGCTACACCTTC. The V gene is TRBV28, the J gene TRBJ1-2; the match to TRBD1 covers 8 bases. Germline assignment: CDR1 MDHEN and CDR2 SYDVKM. Trimming cost V 5 bases and J 7 bases; bases outside gene matches: 6. CDR3 length: 13 residues.

The rearrangement links TRBV15 to TRBJ1-1; D is possibly TRBD1 (6 bases). V was trimmed by 1 base and J by 7 bases, leaving 13 bases between them. Germline V gene lookup returns CDR1 LNHNV and CDR2 YYDKDF (reference sequence). This CDR3 region has 14 residues. This chain's CDR3 is CATSRGTGLNEAFF. CDR3 DNA sequence: TGTGCCACCAGCAGAGGTACAGGGCTGAATGAAGCTTTCTTT.

The chain employs TRBV7-2 and TRBJ2-7, with TRBD1 identical over 8 bases. CDR3 length: 15 residues. V was pared by 1 base and J by 2 bases, with 4 bases of the junction left unmatched. In germline, CDR1 is SGHTA, CDR2 FQGNSA. CDR3 residues: CASSLVVGQAYEQYF. For the CDR3, the DNA is TGTGCCAGCAGCTTAGTCGTGGGACAGGCCTACGAGCAGTACTTC.

The rearrangement uses TRBV6-5 and TRBJ2-7; TRBD1 is a possible D gene (6 bases). Trimming took 2 bases from V and 1 from J, leaving 15 bases between them. CDR3 size: 16 residues. Per germline, CDR1 MNHEY and CDR2 SVGAGI. The DNA of the CDR3 is TGTGCCAGCAGTTACCAAGACAGGCCAGCGTCCTACGAGCAGTACTTC. This gives the protein CASSYQDRPASYEQYF.

This chain uses TRBV19 with TRBJ1-5, with D maybe TRBD1 (6 bases). Germline CDR1 reads LNHDA; CDR2 reads SQIVND (reference sequence). Trimming took 4 bases from V and 3 from J, leaving 13 bases between them. This CDR3 comprises 15 residues. DNA of the CDR3: TGTGCCAGTAGTAATCCAGGGGCCCCCAATCAGCCCCAGCATTTT. Translating gives CASSNPGAPNQPQHF.

This chain uses TRBV6-6 with TRBJ1-6; perhaps TRBD1 as D (5 bases). The CDR3 consists of 15 residues. Germline CDR1 is MNHNY and CDR2 is SVGAGI (reference sequence). Trimming pared 6 bases from V and 4 bases from J, leaving 13 bases between. Here the CDR3 DNA reads TGTGCCAGCAGCCCAGCGGGGCAGTATAATTCACCCCTCCACTTT. Translated, it gives CASSPAGQYNSPLHF.

The chain has TRBV7-9 and TRBJ2-2; 8 bases agree with TRBD2. The trim removed 4 bases at V and 4 bases at J, leaving 8 bases unmatched. This CDR3 has 16 residues. In germline, CDR1 is SEHNR, CDR2 FQNEAQ (reference sequence). The CDR3 region is CASSSLADFSTGELFF. CDR3 in DNA: TGTGCCAGCAGCTCACTAGCGGACTTTAGCACCGGGGAGCTGTTTTTT.

The chain combines TRBV19 with TRBJ2-1, with 10 nucleotides matching TRBD2. V lost 5 bases to trimming and J lost 5 bases; unmatched junction nucleotides: 9. The CDR3 is 16 residues long. Per germline, CDR1 LNHDA and CDR2 SQIVND (reference sequence). The DNA of the CDR3 is TGTGCCAGTAGTGAAATTAGCGGGGGGAGGCACAATGAGCAGTTCTTC. Protein product: CASSEISGGRHNEQFF.

V and J are TRBV10-3 and TRBJ2-6, with TRBD1 as a possible D gene (6 bases). The CDR3 contains 15 residues. Germline values: CDR1 ENHRY, CDR2 SYGVKD. Trimming stripped 7 bases from V and 1 base from J, with 11 bases between. The CDR3 nucleotides read TGTGCCATCACTCCAGGGGTTTCTGGGGCCAACGTCCTGACTTTC. It codes for CAITPGVSGANVLTF.

The chain couples TRBV2 to TRBJ1-2; no clear D. The germline V gene encodes CDR1 SNHLY and CDR2 FYNNEI. The V and J ends lost 5 bases and 0 bases respectively, with 10 bases between them. The CDR3 is 14 residues long. CDR3 region: CASSTYNTNYGYTF. Written as DNA, the CDR3 is TGTGCCAGCAGTACGTACAACACTAACTATGGCTACACCTTC.

The chain is built from TRBV5-1 and TRBJ2-2; 10 nucleotides align to TRBD1. J lost 4 bases, V lost 7 bases, and 4 bases had no gene match. This CDR3 has 14 residues. Looked up from germline, CDR1 is SGHRS and CDR2 is YFSETQ. The CDR3 sequence: CASDRTGGTGELFF. Here the CDR3 DNA reads TGCGCCAGCGATAGGACAGGGGGCACCGGGGAGCTGTTTTTT.